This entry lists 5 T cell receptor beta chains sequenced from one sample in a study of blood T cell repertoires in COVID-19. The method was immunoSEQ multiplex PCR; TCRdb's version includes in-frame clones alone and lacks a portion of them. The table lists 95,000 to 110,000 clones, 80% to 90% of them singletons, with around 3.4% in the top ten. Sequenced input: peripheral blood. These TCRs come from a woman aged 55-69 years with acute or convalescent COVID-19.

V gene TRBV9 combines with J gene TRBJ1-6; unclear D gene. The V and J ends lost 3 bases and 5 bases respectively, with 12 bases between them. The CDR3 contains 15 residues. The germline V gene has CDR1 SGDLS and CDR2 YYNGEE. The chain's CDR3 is CASSAPGDNNSPLHF. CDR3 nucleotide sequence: TGTGCCAGCAGCGCCCCGGGAGATAATAATTCACCCCTCCACTTT.

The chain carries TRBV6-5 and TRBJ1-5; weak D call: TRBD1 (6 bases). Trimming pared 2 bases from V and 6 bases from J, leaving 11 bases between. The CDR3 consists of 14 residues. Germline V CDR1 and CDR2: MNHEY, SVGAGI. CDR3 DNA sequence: TGTGCCAGCAGTTACGCGGGGGGCGGTCAGCCCCAGCATTTT. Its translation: CASSYAGGGQPQHF.

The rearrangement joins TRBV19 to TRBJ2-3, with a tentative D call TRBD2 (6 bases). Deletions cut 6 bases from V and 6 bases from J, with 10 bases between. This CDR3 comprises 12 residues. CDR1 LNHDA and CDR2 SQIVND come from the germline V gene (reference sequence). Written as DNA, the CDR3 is TGTGCCAGTAGCGGAGGGAGGGATACGCAGTATTTT. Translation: CASSGGRDTQYF.

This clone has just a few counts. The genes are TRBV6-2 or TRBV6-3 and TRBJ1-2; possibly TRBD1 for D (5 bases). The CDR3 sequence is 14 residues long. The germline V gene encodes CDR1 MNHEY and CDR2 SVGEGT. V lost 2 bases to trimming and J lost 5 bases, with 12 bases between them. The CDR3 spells CASSYLQTAYGYTF. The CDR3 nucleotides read TGTGCCAGCAGTTACCTACAGACAGCGTATGGCTACACCTTC.

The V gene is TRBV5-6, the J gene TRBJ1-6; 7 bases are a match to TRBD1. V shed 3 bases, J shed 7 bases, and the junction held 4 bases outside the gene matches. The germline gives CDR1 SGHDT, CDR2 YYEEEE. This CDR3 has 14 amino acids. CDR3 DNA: TGTGCCAGCAGCTACCTCAGGGGGAATTCACCCCTCCACTTT. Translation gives CASSYLRGNSPLHF.